Each of the 18 T cell receptor beta chains below was sequenced from the same sample in a study of T-cell reconstitution after alpha-beta-depleted transplantation in children. A TCRbeta library incorporating unique molecular identifiers was prepared. TCRdb redid the calling of the PCR reads with MiXCR, one entry per CDR3 protein. The sample records fewer than 150,000 distinct CDR3 sequences, 8.5% to 10% being singletons. The sequences come from PBMCs, mostly from graft donor cells, collected 180 days after TCRalphabeta/CD19-depleted stem cell transplant. The receptors derive from a girl under three years old who had a stem cell transplant for combined immunodeficiency, so the T cells may come from the graft donor.

This clonotype was picked up a small number of times. This sequence joins TRBV7-9 and TRBJ1-5, with 11 bases matching TRBD1. This CDR3 is built from 16 residues. V lost 3 bases and J lost 3; bases outside the gene matches: 4. Germline assignment: CDR1 SEHNR and CDR2 FQNEAQ (reference sequence). CDR3 region: CASSFSDRGPNQPQHF. The DNA of the CDR3 is TGTGCCAGCAGCTTTTCGGACAGGGGGCCCAATCAGCCCCAGCATTTT. Looking up the rest from reference TRBV7-9 and TRBJ1-5 gives the full variable domain: DTGVSQNPRHKITKRGQNVTFRCDPISEHNRLYWYRQTLGQGPEFLTYFQNEAQLEKSRLLSDRFSAERPKGSFSTLEIQRTEQGDSAMYLCASSFSDRGPNQPQHFGDGTRLSIL.

Many counts were recorded for this clonotype. This chain joins TRBV20-1 and TRBJ2-1; 7 nucleotides match TRBD2. CDR1 and CDR2 from the germline V gene are DFQATT and SNEGSKA (reference sequence). CDR3 length: 12 amino acids. With V trimmed by 4 bases and J by 9 bases, 6 bases remained unmatched. The CDR3 sequence is CSAKRLAVEQFF. In DNA form, the CDR3 reads TGCAGTGCTAAGAGGCTAGCGGTTGAGCAGTTCTTC.

The chain is built from TRBV20-1 and TRBJ2-5; the D gene could be TRBD1 or TRBD2 (5 bases each). Per germline, CDR1 DFQATT and CDR2 SNEGSKA (reference sequence). Between the trimmed V and J ends, which lost 0 bases and 2 bases, there was a span of 13 bases. The CDR3 runs 15 residues. CDR3 DNA sequence: TGCAGTGCTAGAGAACCCGGGACGAAGCAAGAGACCCAGTACTTC. Its translation: CSAREPGTKQETQYF.

This chain joins TRBV20-1 and TRBJ2-5, with TRBD2 matching over 14 bases. Germline-derived CDR1 and CDR2 are DFQATT and SNEGSKA (reference sequence). This CDR3 is 17 amino acids long. J was trimmed by 0 bases and V by 4 bases; bases with no gene match: 7. The CDR3 coding sequence is TGCAGTGCTACCCTAGGGACTAGCGGGGGCTACCAAGAGACCCAGTACTTC. It translates to CSATLGTSGGYQETQYF.

This clonotype was detected a few times. V gene TRBV12-3 or TRBV12-4 combines with J gene TRBJ1-1; D may be TRBD1 (5 bases). Trimming removed 7 bases at V and 0 bases at J, with 12 bases between. The CDR3 has 14 amino acids. CDR3: CASTRDSLNTEAFF. The CDR3 nucleotides read TGTGCCAGCACCCGGGACTCCTTGAACACTGAAGCTTTCTTT.

CDR3: CSAERDSGQETQYF. For the CDR3, the DNA is TGCAGTGCGGAGAGGGACAGTGGGCAAGAGACCCAGTACTTC. The V call is TRBV20-1, the J call TRBJ2-5, with 7 bases fitting TRBD1. Germline V gives CDR1 DFQATT, CDR2 SNEGSKA (reference sequence). Unmatched junction bases numbered 9, after V lost 6 bases and J lost 2 bases. This CDR3 is 14 amino acids long.

This clonotype came up many times. The chain combines TRBV10-3 with TRBJ2-7; D unclear. This CDR3 is built from 14 residues. Trimming took 6 bases from V and 0 from J, leaving 12 bases between them. The germline V gene has CDR1 ENHRY and CDR2 SYGVKD. CDR3 in DNA: TGTGCCATCAGCGCTCCGGGCCTCTCCTACGAGCAGTACTTC. Amino acids: CAISAPGLSYEQYF.

The chain couples TRBV5-1 to TRBJ2-6; a possible D gene is TRBD1 (5 bases). The CDR3 sequence is 14 residues long. The germline gives CDR1 SGHRS, CDR2 YFSETQ. V lost 4 bases to trimming and J lost 7 bases, with 12 bases between them. The DNA of the CDR3 is TGCGCCAGCAGCCCTCAGGGAACCGCCAACGTCCTGACTTTC. This codes for CASSPQGTANVLTF.

This clonotype was observed a handful of times. The chain couples TRBV6-5 to TRBJ2-7, with 8 bases identical to TRBD1. The germline V gene encodes CDR1 MNHEY and CDR2 SVGAGI. The CDR3 is 15 residues long. With V trimmed by 2 bases and J by 8 bases, 11 bases remained unmatched. The CDR3 nucleotides read TGTGCCAGCAGTTACACCGGGACAGGAGCCGTCAAGCAGTACTTC. It is translated as CASSYTGTGAVKQYF.

This clonotype came up many times. The gene calls are TRBV6-8 and TRBJ1-2; a weak D match, TRBD1 (5 bases). Germline V gene sequence: CDR1 MNHGY, CDR2 SAAAGT. V lost 4 bases and J lost 0, with 27 bases in between. The CDR3 runs 20 residues. CDR3: CASSCEDGAFYRRANYGYTF. As DNA, the CDR3 is TGTGCCAGCAGTTGCGAAGATGGAGCCTTCTACAGGCGGGCTAACTATGGCTACACCTTC.

At least ten counts were recorded for this clonotype. The chain employs TRBV5-1 and TRBJ1-1, with D maybe TRBD1 (6 bases). V shed 4 bases and J shed 0 bases, with 16 bases lying between them. The length of the CDR3 is 16 residues. Germline V lookup: CDR1 SGHRS, CDR2 YFSETQ. The CDR3 spells CASSTIQGPMNTEAFF. The CDR3 nucleotides are TGCGCCAGCAGCACTATACAGGGACCGATGAACACTGAAGCTTTCTTT.

The chain links TRBV29-1 to TRBJ1-2; TRBD1 is a possible D gene (5 bases). Germline loops: CDR1 SQVTM, CDR2 ANQGSEA. The CDR3 consists of 16 residues. Between the trimmed V and J ends, which lost 0 bases and 8 bases, there was a span of 22 bases. Written as DNA, the CDR3 is TGCAGCGTTGAAGACCCTATTGGACGGCCGGGGGGAGGCTACACCTTC. This sequence encodes CSVEDPIGRPGGGYTF.

This clonotype was detected only a few times. The chain carries TRBV12-3 or TRBV12-4 and TRBJ2-1; 7 positions match TRBD2. The CDR3 has 15 residues. V lost 6 bases and J lost 2; bases outside the gene matches: 7. The CDR3, as DNA: TGTGCCAGCAGATCCCGACTAGCAACCTACAATGAGCAGTTCTTC. Translating gives CASRSRLATYNEQFF.

In nucleotides, the CDR3 is TGTGCCAGCAGTTACGGGACAGCGAACACCGGGGAGCTGTTTTTT. Protein: CASSYGTANTGELFF. This chain connects TRBV6-2 or TRBV6-3 to TRBJ2-2, with 7 bases matching TRBD1. The CDR3 runs 15 residues. The germline CDR1 and CDR2 sequences are MNHEY and SVGEGT. With V trimmed by 2 bases and J by 0 bases, 0 bases remained unmatched.

This clonotype was counted only a few times. V and J are TRBV20-1 and TRBJ2-5, with D perhaps given as TRBD1 or TRBD2 (5 bases each). The CDR3 runs to 12 residues. The V gene's germline CDR1 is DFQATT and CDR2 SNEGSKA (reference sequence). Trimming cost V 4 bases and J 3 bases, with 9 bases left between them. Here the CDR3 reads CSATEGKETQYF. CDR3 in DNA: TGCAGTGCTACAGAGGGGAAAGAGACCCAGTACTTC.

At least ten counts were recorded for this clonotype. The chain combines TRBV11-2 with TRBJ2-1; 7 bases match TRBD2. This CDR3 region has 15 residues. Unmatched junction bases numbered 7, after V lost 3 bases and J lost 5 bases. Germline V gene sequence: CDR1 SGHAT, CDR2 FQNNGV. The CDR3 DNA sequence: TGTGCCAGCAGCTTTAGGAAGCGGGATAACAATGAGCAGTTCTTC. Amino acids: CASSFRKRDNNEQFF.

V usage is TRBV18 and J usage is TRBJ2-6, with D possibly TRBD1 on 6 matching bases. From germline, CDR1 is KGHSH and CDR2 LQKENI. Trimming shortened V by 5 bases and J by 2 bases, and 7 bases separated the two germline ends. The CDR3 totals 14 residues. CDR3: CASSTGPGANVLTF. The CDR3 bases are TGTGCCAGCTCAACAGGGCCTGGGGCCAACGTCCTGACTTTC.

The sample holds many counts of this clonotype. The chain is built from TRBV9 and TRBJ2-2; D not certain. V lost 0 bases to trimming and J lost 6 bases, with 3 bases between them. CDR1 and CDR2 (germline): SGDLS, YYNGEE. The CDR3 is 12 residues long. The CDR3 DNA follows: TGTGCCAGCAGCGTAGCCCCCGGGGAGCTGTTTTTT. This codes for CASSVAPGELFF.